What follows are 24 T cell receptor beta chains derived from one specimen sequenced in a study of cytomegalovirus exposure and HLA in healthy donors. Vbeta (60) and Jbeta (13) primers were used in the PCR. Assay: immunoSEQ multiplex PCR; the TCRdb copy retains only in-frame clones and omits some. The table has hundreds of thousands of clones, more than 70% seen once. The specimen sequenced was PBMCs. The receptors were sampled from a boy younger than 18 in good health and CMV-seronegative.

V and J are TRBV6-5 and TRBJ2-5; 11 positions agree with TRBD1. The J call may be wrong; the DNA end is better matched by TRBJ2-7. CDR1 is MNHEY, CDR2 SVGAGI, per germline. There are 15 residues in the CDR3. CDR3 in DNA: TGTGCCAGCAGTTACTCCGGGACAGGGGGCTACGAGCAGTACTTC. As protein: CASSYSGTGGYEQYF.

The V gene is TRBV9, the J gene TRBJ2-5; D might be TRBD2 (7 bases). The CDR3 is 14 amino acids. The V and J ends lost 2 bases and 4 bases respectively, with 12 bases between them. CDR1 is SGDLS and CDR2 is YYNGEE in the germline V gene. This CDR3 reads CASSVTGRGETQYF. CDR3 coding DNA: TGTGCCAGCAGCGTTACAGGGAGGGGAGAGACCCAGTACTTC. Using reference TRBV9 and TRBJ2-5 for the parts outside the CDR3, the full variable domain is DSGVTQTPKHLITATGQRVTLRCSPRSGDLSVYWYQQSLDQGLQFLIQYYNGEERAKGNILERFSAQQFPDLHSELNLSSLELGDSALYFCASSVTGRGETQYFGPGTRLLVL.

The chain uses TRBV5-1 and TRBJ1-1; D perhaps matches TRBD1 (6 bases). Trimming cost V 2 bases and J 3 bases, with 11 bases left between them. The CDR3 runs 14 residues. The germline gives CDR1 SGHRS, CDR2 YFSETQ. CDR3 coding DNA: TGCGCCAGCAGCTTACAGGGCTCGGACACTGAAGCTTTCTTT. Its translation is CASSLQGSDTEAFF.

The CDR3 region has the DNA TGTGCCAGCAGCCCACAGGGGGCGCTGAGGTACGAGCAGTACTTC. It encodes CASSPQGALRYEQYF. The rearrangement uses TRBV7-8 and TRBJ2-5, with 9 nucleotides matching TRBD1. The J call may be in error: the DNA end matches TRBJ2-7 better. Germline-derived CDR1 and CDR2 are SGHVS and FQNEAQ. This CDR3 is built from 15 residues.

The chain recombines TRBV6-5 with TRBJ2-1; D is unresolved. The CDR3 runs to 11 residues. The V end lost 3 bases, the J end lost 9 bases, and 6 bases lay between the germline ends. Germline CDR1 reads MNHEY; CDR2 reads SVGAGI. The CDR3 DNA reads TGTGCCAGCAGTTATGGCCGTGAGCAGTTCTTC. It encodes CASSYGREQFF.

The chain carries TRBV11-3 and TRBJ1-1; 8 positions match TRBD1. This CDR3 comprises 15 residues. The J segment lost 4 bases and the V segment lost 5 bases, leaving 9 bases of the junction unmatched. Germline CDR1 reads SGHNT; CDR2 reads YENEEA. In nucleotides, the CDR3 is TGTGCCAGCAGCGCCCGCACCACAGGGGGCACTGAAGCTTTCTTT. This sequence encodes CASSARTTGGTEAFF.

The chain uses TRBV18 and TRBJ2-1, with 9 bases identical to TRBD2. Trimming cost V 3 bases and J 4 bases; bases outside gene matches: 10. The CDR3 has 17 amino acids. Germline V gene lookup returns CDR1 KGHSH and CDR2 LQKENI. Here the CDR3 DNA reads TGTGCCAGCTCACCCCCCGCAGCGGGGGGATATTACAATGAGCAGTTCTTC. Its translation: CASSPPAAGGYYNEQFF. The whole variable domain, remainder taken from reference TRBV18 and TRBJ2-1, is NAGVMQNPRHLVRRRGQEARLRCSPMKGHSHVYWYRQLPEEGLKFMVYLQKENIIDESGMPKERFSAEFPKEGPSILRIQQVVRGDSAAYFCASSPPAAGGYYNEQFFGPGTRLTVL.

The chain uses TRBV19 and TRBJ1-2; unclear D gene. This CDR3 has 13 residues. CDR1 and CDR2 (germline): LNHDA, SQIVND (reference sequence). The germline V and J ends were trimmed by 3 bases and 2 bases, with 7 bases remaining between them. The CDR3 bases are TGTGCCAGTAGTATGCTACAGAACTATGGCTACACCTTC. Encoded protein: CASSMLQNYGYTF.

The CDR3 nucleotides read TGTGCCAGCAGTAGGTCAGGGGCTAATGAAAAACTGTTTTTT. It is translated as CASSRSGANEKLFF. V gene TRBV25-1 combines with J gene TRBJ1-4; TRBD1 is a possible D gene (6 bases). The CDR3 sequence is 14 residues long. V was clipped by 5 bases and J by 3 bases, with 10 bases between them. Germline values: CDR1 MGHDK, CDR2 SYGVNS.

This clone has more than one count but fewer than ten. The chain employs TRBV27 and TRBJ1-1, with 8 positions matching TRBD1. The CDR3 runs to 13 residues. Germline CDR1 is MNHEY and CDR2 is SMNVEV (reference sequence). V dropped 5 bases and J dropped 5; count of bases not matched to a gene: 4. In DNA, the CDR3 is TGTGCCAGCAGTATTGACAGGGGAACTGAAGCTTTCTTT. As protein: CASSIDRGTEAFF.

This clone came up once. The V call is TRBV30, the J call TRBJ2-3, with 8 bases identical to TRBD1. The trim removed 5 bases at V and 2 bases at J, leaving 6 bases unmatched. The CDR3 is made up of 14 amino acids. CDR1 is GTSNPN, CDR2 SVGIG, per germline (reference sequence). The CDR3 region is CAWAGGGITDTQYF. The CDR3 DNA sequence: TGTGCCTGGGCAGGGGGCGGAATCACAGATACGCAGTATTTT.

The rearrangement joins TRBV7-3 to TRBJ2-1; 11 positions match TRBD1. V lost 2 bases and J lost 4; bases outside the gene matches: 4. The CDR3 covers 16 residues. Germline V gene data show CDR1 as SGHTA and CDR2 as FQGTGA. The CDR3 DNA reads TGTGCCAGCAGCTTAGCCGGGACAGGGGGATACAATGAGCAGTTCTTC. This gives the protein CASSLAGTGGYNEQFF.

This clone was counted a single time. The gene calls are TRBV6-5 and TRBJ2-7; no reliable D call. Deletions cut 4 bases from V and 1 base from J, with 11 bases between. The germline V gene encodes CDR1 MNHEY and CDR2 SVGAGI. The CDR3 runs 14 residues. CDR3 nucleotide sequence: TGTGCCAGCAGTTTTGTCCAGGCATCCTACGAGCAGTACTTC. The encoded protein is CASSFVQASYEQYF.

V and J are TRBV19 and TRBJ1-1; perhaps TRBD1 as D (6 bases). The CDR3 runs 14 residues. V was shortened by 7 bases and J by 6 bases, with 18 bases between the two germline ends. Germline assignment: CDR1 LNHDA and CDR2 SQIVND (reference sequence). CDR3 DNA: TGTGCCAGTATCGGACAGATAGAGGTCTCTGAAGCTTTCTTT. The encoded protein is CASIGQIEVSEAFF.

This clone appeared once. As DNA, the CDR3 is TGTGCCAGCAGCCCGAGTGGTGGCGGGAGTATCACCGGGGAGCTGTTTTTT. Translated, it gives CASSPSGGGSITGELFF. The V call is TRBV7-2, the J call TRBJ2-2, with 7 bases fitting TRBD2. Germline V gives CDR1 SGHTA, CDR2 FQGNSA. This CDR3 is 17 amino acids long. V dropped 5 bases and J dropped 4; count of bases not matched to a gene: 13.

The CDR3 coding sequence is TGTGCCAGTGGAAGCGGGAGGGATAACAATGAGCAGTTCTTC. Protein product: CASGSGRDNNEQFF. The rearrangement links TRBV19 to TRBJ2-1, with TRBD2 identical over 10 bases. The CDR3 length is 14 residues. V was pared by 8 bases and J by 5 bases, with 6 bases of the junction left unmatched. Germline V gene data show CDR1 as LNHDA and CDR2 as SQIVND (reference sequence).

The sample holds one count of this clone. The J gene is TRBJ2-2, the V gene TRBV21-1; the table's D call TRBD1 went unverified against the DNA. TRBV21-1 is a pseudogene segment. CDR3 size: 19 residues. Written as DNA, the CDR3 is TGTGCCAGCAGCAAAAACCCCCCTGGACAGGGACGGAGAGCCGGGGAGCTGTTTTTT. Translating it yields CASSKNPPGQGRRAGELFF.

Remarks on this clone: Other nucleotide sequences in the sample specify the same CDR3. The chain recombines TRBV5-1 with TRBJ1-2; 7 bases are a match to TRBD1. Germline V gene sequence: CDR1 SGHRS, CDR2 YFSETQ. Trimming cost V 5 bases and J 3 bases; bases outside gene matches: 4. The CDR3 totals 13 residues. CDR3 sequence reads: CASSPDRDYGYTF. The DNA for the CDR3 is TGCGCCAGCAGTCCCGACAGGGACTATGGCTACACCTTC.

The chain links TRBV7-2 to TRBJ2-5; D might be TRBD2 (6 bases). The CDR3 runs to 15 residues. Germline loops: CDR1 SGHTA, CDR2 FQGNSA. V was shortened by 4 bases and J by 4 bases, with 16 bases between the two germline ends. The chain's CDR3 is CASSYHPTSPETQYF. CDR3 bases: TGTGCCAGCAGCTACCACCCGACTAGTCCAGAGACCCAGTACTTC.

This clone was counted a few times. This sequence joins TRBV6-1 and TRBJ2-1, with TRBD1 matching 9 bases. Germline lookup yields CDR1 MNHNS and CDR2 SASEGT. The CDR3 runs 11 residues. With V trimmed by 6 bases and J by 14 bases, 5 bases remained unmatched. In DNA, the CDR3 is TGTGCCAGCAGCGAATGGACAGGGGAGTTCTTC. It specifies CASSEWTGEFF.

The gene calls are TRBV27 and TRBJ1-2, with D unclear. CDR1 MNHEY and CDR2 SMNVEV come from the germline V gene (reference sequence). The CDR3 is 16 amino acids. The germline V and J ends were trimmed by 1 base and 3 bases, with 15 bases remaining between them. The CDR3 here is CASSLWAGQEDYGYTF. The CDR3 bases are TGTGCCAGCAGTTTATGGGCAGGCCAGGAGGACTATGGCTACACCTTC.

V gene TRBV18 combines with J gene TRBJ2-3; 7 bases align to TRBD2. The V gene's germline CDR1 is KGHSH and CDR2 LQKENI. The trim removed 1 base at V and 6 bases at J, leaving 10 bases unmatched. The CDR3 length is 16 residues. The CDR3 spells CASSPQASGLGDTQYF. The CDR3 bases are TGTGCCAGCTCACCACAGGCTAGCGGCTTGGGGGATACGCAGTATTTT.

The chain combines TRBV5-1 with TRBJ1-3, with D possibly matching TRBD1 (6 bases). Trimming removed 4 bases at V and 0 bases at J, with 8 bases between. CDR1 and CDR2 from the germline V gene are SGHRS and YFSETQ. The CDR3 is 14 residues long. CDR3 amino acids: CASSPDSSGNTIYF. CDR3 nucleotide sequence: TGCGCCAGCAGCCCGGACAGCTCTGGAAACACCATATATTTT. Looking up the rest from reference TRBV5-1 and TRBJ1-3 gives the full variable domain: KAGVTQTPRYLIKTRGQQVTLSCSPISGHRSVSWYQQTPGQGLQFLFEYFSETQRNKGNFPGRFSGRQFSNSRSEMNVSTLELGDSALYLCASSPDSSGNTIYFGEGSWLTVV.

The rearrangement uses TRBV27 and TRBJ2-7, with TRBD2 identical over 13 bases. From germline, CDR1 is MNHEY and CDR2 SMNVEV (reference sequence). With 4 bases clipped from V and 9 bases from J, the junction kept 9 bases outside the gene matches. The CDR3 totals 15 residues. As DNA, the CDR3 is TGTGCCAGCAGTTGGACAGGACTAGCGGGAGTGGTGCAGTACTTC. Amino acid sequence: CASSWTGLAGVVQYF.